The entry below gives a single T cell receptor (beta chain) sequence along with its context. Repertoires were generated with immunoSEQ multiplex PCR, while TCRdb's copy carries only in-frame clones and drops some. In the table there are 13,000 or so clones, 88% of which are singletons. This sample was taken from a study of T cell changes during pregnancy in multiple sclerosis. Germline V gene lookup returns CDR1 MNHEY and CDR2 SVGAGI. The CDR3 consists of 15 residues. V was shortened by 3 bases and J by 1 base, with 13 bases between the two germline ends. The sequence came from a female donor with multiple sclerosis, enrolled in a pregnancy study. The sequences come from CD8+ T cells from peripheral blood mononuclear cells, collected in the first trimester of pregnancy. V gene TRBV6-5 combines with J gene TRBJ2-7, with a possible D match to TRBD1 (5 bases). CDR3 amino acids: CASSYYTDTSYEQYF. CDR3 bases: TGTGCCAGCAGTTATTACACGGACACGTCCTACGAGCAGTACTTC.